The 21 T cell receptor beta chains reported below all come from one sample, sequenced in a study of blood T cell repertoires in COVID-19. Libraries were prepared by immunoSEQ multiplex PCR; TCRdb keeps only in-frame clonotypes and omits some of them. The data contain tens of thousands of clones, about 83% of them seen just once; the ten biggest clones take up around 29%. The specimen was peripheral blood. Receptor source: a woman of 80 years or more with acute or convalescent COVID-19.

This clone was counted a few times. V gene TRBV5-1 combines with J gene TRBJ2-7; 7 nucleotides line up with TRBD2. V lost 0 bases to trimming and J lost 1 base; unmatched junction nucleotides: 7. Per germline, CDR1 SGHRS and CDR2 YFSETQ. The CDR3 consists of 16 residues. The CDR3 DNA is TGCGCCAGCAGCTTGGCCGCGGGAGAACGGTCCTACGAGCAGTACTTC. Translating gives CASSLAAGERSYEQYF.

J is TRBJ2-2 and V is TRBV4-1, with 11 bases aligning to TRBD2. The CDR3 sequence is 15 residues long. The V gene's germline CDR1 is MGHRA and CDR2 YSYEKL. The J segment lost 6 bases and the V segment lost 3 bases, leaving 3 bases of the junction unmatched. The DNA for the CDR3 is TGCGCCAGCAGCCAGTCACTAGCGGGAGCCGGGGAGCTGTTTTTT. Translation gives CASSQSLAGAGELFF.

This chain links TRBV29-1 with TRBJ2-7; 7 nucleotides align to TRBD2. V gave up 4 bases and J gave up 0 bases; unmatched junction bases: 6. The CDR3 has 14 residues. Germline assignment: CDR1 SQVTM and CDR2 ANQGSEA. CDR3: CSVAHSSGSYEQYF. The CDR3 nucleotides read TGCAGCGTTGCACACTCTAGCGGCTCCTACGAGCAGTACTTC.

This rearrangement joins TRBV7-9 to TRBJ2-7, with 7 positions matching TRBD2. Trimming at V came to 1 base and at J to 0 bases, leaving 6 bases not matched to a gene. The CDR3 runs 16 residues. In germline, CDR1 is SEHNR, CDR2 FQNEAQ (reference sequence). The CDR3 DNA is TGTGCCAGCAGCTTAGAAGGGAGACTAGCCTCCTACGAGCAGTACTTC. Translating gives CASSLEGRLASYEQYF.

The chain's CDR3 is CASSFAWRGEGNEQFF. The CDR3 DNA reads TGTGCCAGCAGCTTTGCCTGGCGAGGGGAGGGCAATGAGCAGTTCTTC. The rearrangement uses TRBV11-3 and TRBJ2-1; 7 bases are a match to TRBD2. Germline loops: CDR1 SGHNT, CDR2 YENEEA. Trimming cost V 3 bases and J 6 bases; bases outside gene matches: 11. This CDR3 is built from 16 residues.

The genes are TRBV3-1 (or the pseudogene TRBV3-2) and TRBJ1-2; tentative D call: TRBD1 (5 bases). V was cut by 1 base and J by 3 bases, with 9 bases left in between. The CDR3 has 14 amino acids. In germline, CDR1 is LGHDT, CDR2 YNNKEL (reference sequence). For the CDR3, the DNA is TGTGCCAGCAGCCAAGGGACAACCCACTATGGCTACACCTTC. It encodes CASSQGTTHYGYTF.

The chain carries TRBV19 and TRBJ2-3; no definite D call. V lost 5 bases and J 2 bases, leaving 5 bases between the germline ends. The CDR3 has 12 amino acids. Germline-derived CDR1 and CDR2 are LNHDA and SQIVND (reference sequence). As DNA, the CDR3 is TGTGCCAGTAGTGACTTCACAGATACGCAGTATTTT. Translating it yields CASSDFTDTQYF.

The CDR3 region is CASSLLPRGMNTEAFF. Here the CDR3 DNA reads TGTGCCAGCAGCCTCCTCCCACGGGGAATGAACACTGAAGCTTTCTTT. This sequence joins TRBV7-2 and TRBJ1-1; D unresolved. This CDR3 is 16 amino acids long. Germline V lookup: CDR1 SGHTA, CDR2 FQGNSA. The ends were cut back, 5 bases at V and 0 bases at J, with 16 bases in the middle.

V is TRBV4-3 and J is TRBJ1-3; 7 nucleotides align to TRBD1. Per germline, CDR1 LGHNA and CDR2 YSLEER. This CDR3 has 15 amino acids. V shed 5 bases, J shed 0 bases, and the junction held 4 bases outside the gene matches. This CDR3 is CASSTQGNSGNTIYF. DNA for the CDR3: TGCGCCAGCAGCACACAGGGGAACTCTGGAAACACCATATATTTT.

The chain combines TRBV6-6 with TRBJ1-2; 9 bases align to TRBD1. Per the germline V gene, CDR1 is MNHNY and CDR2 is SVGAGI (reference sequence). The CDR3 is 13 amino acids. The J segment lost 3 bases and the V segment lost 9 bases, leaving 5 bases of the junction unmatched. CDR3 residues: CASLGTGYYGYTF. CDR3 in DNA: TGTGCCAGTCTTGGGACAGGGTACTATGGCTACACCTTC.

This clone has a handful of counts. The chain recombines TRBV4-1 with TRBJ1-1; the D is unclear. Germline CDR1 reads MGHRA; CDR2 reads YSYEKL. V shed 1 base and J shed 6 bases, with 12 bases lying between them. This CDR3 spans 14 amino acids. The CDR3, as DNA: TGCGCCAGCAGCCAAGGGGAGGGAAGGGCTGAAGCTTTCTTT. Protein sequence: CASSQGEGRAEAFF.

This clone was counted only a few times. The chain employs TRBV14 and TRBJ2-5, with TRBD2 identical over 7 bases. The CDR3 is made up of 15 amino acids. V trimming: 4 bases; J trimming: 2 bases; junction bases outside the gene matches: 7. Germline V lookup: CDR1 SGHDN, CDR2 FVKESK. CDR3 in DNA: TGTGCCAGCAGCCCCCGGGACTACTTACAAGAGACCCAGTACTTC. It yields the protein CASSPRDYLQETQYF.

The chain links TRBV5-1 to TRBJ2-4; 7 bases are shared with TRBD1. The CDR3 covers 14 residues. With 4 bases clipped from V and 1 base from J, the junction kept 2 bases outside the gene matches. CDR1 and CDR2 from the germline V gene are SGHRS and YFSETQ. CDR3 residues: CASSPQGAKNIQYF. Written as DNA, the CDR3 is TGCGCCAGCAGCCCACAGGGGGCCAAAAACATTCAGTACTTC.

CDR3 in amino acids: CASSQKASDGRWHYEQYF. The CDR3 bases are TGCGCCAGCAGCCAAAAGGCCTCTGACGGGAGATGGCACTACGAGCAGTACTTC. The chain carries TRBV4-3 and TRBJ2-7; D may be TRBD2 (6 bases). V was shortened by 2 bases and J by 3 bases, with 23 bases between the two germline ends. The CDR3 has 18 residues. Germline V gene sequence: CDR1 LGHNA, CDR2 YSLEER.

The rearrangement uses TRBV7-3 and TRBJ2-1; TRBD2 agrees at 14 bases. CDR3 length equals 17 residues. From germline, CDR1 is SGHTA and CDR2 FQGTGA. With 3 bases clipped from V and 10 bases from J, the junction kept 11 bases outside the gene matches. The CDR3 region is CASSFAWGTSGRNEQFF. The CDR3 DNA reads as TGTGCCAGCAGCTTTGCTTGGGGGACTAGCGGGAGAAACGAGCAGTTCTTC. The full variable domain, rest sourced from reference TRBV7-3 and TRBJ2-1, is GAGVSQTPSNKVTEKGKYVELRCDPISGHTALYWYRQSLGQGPEFLIYFQGTGAADDSGLPNDRFFAVRPEGSVSTLKIQRTERGDSAVYLCASSFAWGTSGRNEQFFGPGTRLTVL.

The J gene is TRBJ1-6, the V gene TRBV10-3; D unclear. With 4 bases removed from V and 11 bases from J, the gap between germline ends came to 15 bases. Germline V lookup: CDR1 ENHRY, CDR2 SYGVKD. The CDR3 length is 14 residues. In DNA form, the CDR3 reads TGTGCCATCAGTGGAGTTCAAAATTCCGCACCCCTCCACTTT. It specifies CAISGVQNSAPLHF.

The CDR3 coding sequence is TGCGCCAGCAGCCAGGGACAGTGGTTCGACATTCAGTACTTC. Encoded protein: CASSQGQWFDIQYF. The rearrangement links TRBV5-1 to TRBJ2-4; TRBD1 matches 7 bases. The CDR3 contains 14 residues. Germline assignment: CDR1 SGHRS and CDR2 YFSETQ. The junction had 9 bases not matched to a gene; V was cut back by 4 bases and J by 8 bases. The whole variable domain, remainder taken from reference TRBV5-1 and TRBJ2-4, is KAGVTQTPRYLIKTRGQQVTLSCSPISGHRSVSWYQQTPGQGLQFLFEYFSETQRNKGNFPGRFSGRQFSNSRSEMNVSTLELGDSALYLCASSQGQWFDIQYFGAGTRLSVL.

The J gene is TRBJ2-5, the V gene TRBV19; TRBD2 agrees at 9 bases. V was pared by 3 bases and J by 2 bases, with 13 bases of the junction left unmatched. The CDR3 covers 18 residues. CDR1 and CDR2 (germline): LNHDA, SQIVND (reference sequence). CDR3 DNA: TGTGCCAGTAGTATTTTACCCTTAGCGGGAGCGGGGCAAGAGACCCAGTACTTC. Translation gives CASSILPLAGAGQETQYF.

This rearrangement joins TRBV7-9 to TRBJ2-1, with a weak D call TRBD2 (5 bases). CDR1 SEHNR and CDR2 FQNEAQ come from the germline V gene (reference sequence). This CDR3 contains 15 residues. V was trimmed by 1 base and J by 3 bases, leaving 10 bases between them. This CDR3 reads CASSLGTGSYNEQFF. The CDR3 region has the DNA TGTGCCAGCAGCTTAGGTACGGGAAGCTACAATGAGCAGTTCTTC.

The CDR3 DNA reads TGTGCCAGCAGTGCAAGTCTAGCGGGAGCGGTATACGAGCAGTACTTC. Its protein is CASSASLAGAVYEQYF. This chain links TRBV2 with TRBJ2-7, with TRBD2 matching over 10 bases. CDR1 is SNHLY, CDR2 FYNNEI, per germline. With V trimmed by 4 bases and J by 4 bases, 10 bases remained unmatched. The CDR3 extends over 16 amino acids.

The gene calls are TRBV7-9 and TRBJ2-7; 7 bases fit TRBD2. V was clipped by 1 base and J by 2 bases; unmatched bases: 5. CDR3 length: 15 amino acids. CDR1 and CDR2 (germline): SEHNR, FQNEAQ (reference sequence). CDR3 sequence (DNA): TGTGCCAGCAGCTTAGTGGGGGGGACCACCTACGAGCAGTACTTC. It is translated as CASSLVGGTTYEQYF.